The next 8 T cell receptor beta chains were all read from a single sample in a study of response to subunit inactivated influenza vaccine. TCRdb reprocessed the RT-PCR reads via MiXCR and lists one record per CDR3 protein. The sample lists roughly 650,000 distinct CDR3 sequences, around 16% occurring once. The sequencing here drew on PBMCs from blood, taken 12 days after vaccination. These receptors were obtained from a man aged 50-60 years who received an inactivated influenza vaccine.

This clonotype was counted at least ten times. The chain is built from TRBV10-2 and TRBJ2-1; D gene unclear. V was clipped by 3 bases and J by 0 bases, with 6 bases between them. This CDR3 has 14 amino acids. Germline loops: CDR1 WSHSY, CDR2 SAAADI. DNA of the CDR3: TGCGCCAGCAGTGAATTGAGCTCCTACAATGAGCAGTTCTTC. It translates to CASSELSSYNEQFF.

In its sample, this clonotype was seen a few times. The DNA of the CDR3 is TGTGCCAGCAGCGTGCTAGCAGACGAGCAGTACTTC. Translation gives CASSVLADEQYF. The gene calls are TRBV21-1 and TRBJ2-7; the table gives TRBD2 as D, unverified against the DNA. TRBV21-1 is assigned pseudogene status. The CDR3 is 12 residues long.

A few counts support this clonotype. V gene TRBV5-5 combines with J gene TRBJ1-1; no clear D. Per germline, CDR1 SGHKS and CDR2 YYEKEE (reference sequence). The CDR3 totals 14 residues. V lost 2 bases to trimming and J lost 4 bases, with 12 bases between them. The CDR3 here is CASSLDVTLTEAFF. CDR3 DNA sequence: TGTGCCAGCAGCTTAGACGTTACGCTCACTGAAGCTTTCTTT.

This clonotype appeared a few times. V is TRBV18 and J is TRBJ2-1, with D possibly TRBD2 on 5 matching bases. The CDR3 has 15 amino acids. V was shortened by 4 bases and J by 7 bases, with 17 bases between the two germline ends. Germline V gene lookup returns CDR1 KGHSH and CDR2 LQKENI. CDR3 amino acids: CASSREWGADNEQFF. In nucleotides, the CDR3 is TGTGCCAGCTCACGGGAGTGGGGAGCGGATAATGAGCAGTTCTTC.

This clonotype came up a few times. The CDR3 DNA follows: TGCAGTGCTAGAACCTCGACTAGCAGCTCCTACAATGAGCAGTTCTTC. It specifies CSARTSTSSSYNEQFF. This chain uses TRBV20-1 with TRBJ2-1, with TRBD2 identical over 7 bases. Per the germline V gene, CDR1 is DFQATT and CDR2 is SNEGSKA (reference sequence). The CDR3 consists of 16 residues. Trimming removed 2 bases from V and 0 bases from J; junction bases left unmatched: 7.

The chain carries TRBV4-3 and TRBJ2-1, with 9 positions matching TRBD1. The CDR3 is 16 amino acids. J lost 4 bases, V lost 3 bases, and 7 bases had no gene match. Per the germline V gene, CDR1 is LGHNA and CDR2 is YSLEER. The CDR3, as DNA: TGCGCCAGCAGCCATTTTACAGGGGGCACATACAATGAGCAGTTCTTC. Translating it yields CASSHFTGGTYNEQFF.

The J gene is TRBJ2-1, the V gene TRBV24-1; 8 bases match TRBD2. V dropped 3 bases and J dropped 7; count of bases not matched to a gene: 13. CDR1 KGHDR and CDR2 SFDVKD come from the germline V gene. The CDR3 is made up of 17 amino acids. CDR3 loop: CATSDRTSRGGMNEQFF. DNA of the CDR3: TGTGCCACCAGTGATCGTACTAGTCGGGGGGGTATGAATGAGCAGTTCTTC.

For this clonotype: It may be a read error: a sequence one base away is much more abundant. The chain uses TRBV6-2 or TRBV6-3 and TRBJ2-1, with D hard to call. Trimming took 2 bases from V and 6 from J, leaving 5 bases between them. This CDR3 spans 12 amino acids. From germline, CDR1 is MNHEY and CDR2 SVGEGT. The CDR3 region is CASSYPPNEQFF. In DNA form, the CDR3 reads TGTGCCAGCAGTTACCCCCCCAATGAGCAGTTCTTC.